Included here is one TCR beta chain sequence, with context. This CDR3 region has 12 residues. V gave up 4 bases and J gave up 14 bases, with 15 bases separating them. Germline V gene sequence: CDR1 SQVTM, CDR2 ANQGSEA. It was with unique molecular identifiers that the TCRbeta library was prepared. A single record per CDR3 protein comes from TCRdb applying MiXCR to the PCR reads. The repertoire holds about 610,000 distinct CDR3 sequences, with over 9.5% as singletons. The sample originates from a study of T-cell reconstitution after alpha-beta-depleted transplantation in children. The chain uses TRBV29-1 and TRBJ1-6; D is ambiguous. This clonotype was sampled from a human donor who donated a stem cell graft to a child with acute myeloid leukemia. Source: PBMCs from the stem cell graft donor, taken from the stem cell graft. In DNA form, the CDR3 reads TGCAGCGTTGTAGGGTTAGGGTCAGCCCTCCACTTT. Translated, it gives CSVVGLGSALHF.